These 22 T cell receptor beta chains were sequenced from one sample in a study of shared clonotypes between healthy human individuals. Only in-frame clones appear in the TCRdb table, and some are missing; sequencing was by immunoSEQ multiplex PCR. The sample carries roughly 1,500,000 clones, 98% recorded once. The sample was naive CD4+ T cells sorted from blood. This sample's subset: CD45RA+ positively selected. The receptors stem from a young man in good health.

This CDR3 reads CASSEALAVLTDTQYF. In nucleotides, the CDR3 is TGTGCCAGCAGTGAAGCATTGGCGGTACTCACAGATACGCAGTATTTT. J is TRBJ2-3 and V is TRBV6-1; no firm D call. The CDR3 has 16 residues. The germline V gene encodes CDR1 MNHNS and CDR2 SASEGT. V was shortened by 0 bases and J by 2 bases, with 12 bases between the two germline ends.

The genes are TRBV4-3 and TRBJ1-2; TRBD1 agrees at 9 bases. From germline, CDR1 is LGHNA and CDR2 YSLEER. Trimming took 4 bases from V and 0 from J; bases not matched to a gene: 0. The CDR3 sequence is 14 residues long. For the CDR3, the DNA is TGCGCCAGCAGCCGGACAGGGGCTAACTATGGCTACACCTTC. Amino acid sequence: CASSRTGANYGYTF.

This chain joins TRBV19 and TRBJ1-2; D is unresolved. Trimming shortened V by 5 bases and J by 4 bases, and 11 bases separated the two germline ends. Germline lookup yields CDR1 LNHDA and CDR2 SQIVND (reference sequence). There are 13 residues in the CDR3. The CDR3 loop is CASSPRAFYGYTF. The CDR3 DNA sequence: TGTGCCAGTAGTCCCCGAGCCTTCTATGGCTACACCTTC.

V and J are TRBV5-1 and TRBJ2-7; D unclear. The germline gives CDR1 SGHRS, CDR2 YFSETQ. This CDR3 contains 15 residues. V shed 4 bases and J shed 6 bases, with 20 bases lying between them. The CDR3 sequence is CASSASPRTETEQYF. As DNA, the CDR3 is TGCGCCAGCAGCGCGAGTCCGCGTACAGAAACCGAGCAGTACTTC.

The chain links TRBV19 to TRBJ1-5; D perhaps matches TRBD1 (6 bases). Trimming removed 3 bases at V and 7 bases at J, with 13 bases between. CDR1 is LNHDA, CDR2 SQIVND, per germline (reference sequence). The length of the CDR3 is 14 residues. CDR3: CASSIVGARQPQHF. Here the CDR3 DNA reads TGTGCCAGTAGTATTGTGGGGGCCAGGCAGCCCCAGCATTTT.

The chain carries TRBV21-1 and TRBJ2-3; no check of the table's D call, TRBD2, against the DNA was made. TRBV21-1 counts as a pseudogene. The CDR3 runs 17 residues. The CDR3 DNA follows: TGTGCCAGCAGCAAACCCCGCTGTTGCGGGAGGACAGATACGCAGTATTTT. This translates into CASSKPRCCGRTDTQYF.

The chain joins TRBV9 to TRBJ2-3; a possible D gene is TRBD2 (5 bases). Trimming took 4 bases from V and 12 from J, leaving 21 bases between them. Germline V gene lookup returns CDR1 SGDLS and CDR2 YYNGEE. This CDR3 is 14 amino acids long. CDR3 DNA sequence: TGTGCCAGCAGCCCCGGACCTTTGGACGCGGGTCAGTATTTT. Translated: CASSPGPLDAGQYF.

This clone has a single count. The chain carries TRBV25-1 and TRBJ2-7, with TRBD2 matching 9 bases. Germline trimming cut 6 bases from V and 4 bases from J; bases unmatched to any gene: 4. The CDR3 totals 13 residues. Germline V CDR1 and CDR2: MGHDK, SYGVNS. CDR3 DNA sequence: TGTGCCAGCAGGGGGGGACTAGCTTACGAGCAGTACTTC. Translation: CASRGGLAYEQYF.

This clone was picked up one time. This sequence joins TRBV9 and TRBJ2-3; 8 bases map to TRBD1. Looked up from germline, CDR1 is SGDLS and CDR2 is YYNGEE. This CDR3 spans 16 amino acids. J lost 4 bases, V lost 0 bases, and 7 bases had no gene match. The CDR3: CASSVVPDRDPDTQYF. The CDR3 DNA reads as TGTGCCAGCAGCGTAGTTCCGGACAGGGACCCAGATACGCAGTATTTT.

V usage is TRBV5-6 and J usage is TRBJ1-1; perhaps TRBD1 as D (5 bases). Germline V CDR1 and CDR2: SGHDT, YYEEEE. The CDR3 consists of 13 residues. V lost 3 bases and J lost 3, with 9 bases in between. CDR3 sequence reads: CASSSGGDTEAFF. The CDR3, as DNA: TGTGCCAGCAGCTCGGGAGGGGACACTGAAGCTTTCTTT.

V and J are TRBV9 and TRBJ2-4; 7 nucleotides align to TRBD1. Germline V gene data show CDR1 as SGDLS and CDR2 as YYNGEE. V gave up 2 bases and J gave up 7 bases; unmatched junction bases: 6. There are 14 residues in the CDR3. CDR3 DNA: TGTGCCAGCAGCGTGACCGGGACAGAGAACATTCAGTACTTC. It specifies CASSVTGTENIQYF. Full variable domain (remainder filled in from reference TRBV9 and TRBJ2-4): DSGVTQTPKHLITATGQRVTLRCSPRSGDLSVYWYQQSLDQGLQFLIQYYNGEERAKGNILERFSAQQFPDLHSELNLSSLELGDSALYFCASSVTGTENIQYFGAGTRLSVL.

The chain links TRBV2 to TRBJ2-2; perhaps TRBD1 as D (5 bases). V was cut by 4 bases and J by 5 bases, with 11 bases left in between. CDR1 is SNHLY and CDR2 is FYNNEI in the germline V gene. The CDR3 extends over 14 amino acids. This chain's CDR3 is CASSGAGLTGELFF. In DNA form, the CDR3 reads TGTGCCAGCAGTGGGGCAGGGTTAACCGGGGAGCTGTTTTTT.

About this clone: At the DNA level, this CDR3 is encoded by other sequences in the same sample as well. This chain connects TRBV10-3 to TRBJ1-2; D is unresolved. The CDR3 is 13 residues long. CDR1 and CDR2 from the germline V gene are ENHRY and SYGVKD. Trimming pared 2 bases from V and 0 bases from J, leaving 4 bases between. The CDR3 loop is CAISEASNYGYTF. For the CDR3, the DNA is TGTGCCATCAGTGAGGCCTCTAACTATGGCTACACCTTC.

The chain joins TRBV4-1 to TRBJ2-7; the match to TRBD2 covers 7 bases. Germline V gene data show CDR1 as MGHRA and CDR2 as YSYEKL. With 0 bases clipped from V and 7 bases from J, the junction kept 18 bases outside the gene matches. This CDR3 contains 18 residues. CDR3 residues: CASSQELRGRELRWEQYF. In nucleotides, the CDR3 is TGCGCCAGCAGCCAAGAACTAAGAGGGCGGGAGCTAAGATGGGAGCAGTACTTC.

The genes are TRBV10-2 and TRBJ1-5; no firm D call. The CDR3 spans 14 residues. Germline CDR1 reads WSHSY; CDR2 reads SAAADI. Trimming pared 0 bases from V and 6 bases from J, leaving 9 bases between. The CDR3 region has the DNA TGCGCCAGCAGTGAGTCAACAACCGGTCAGCCCCAGCATTTT. This sequence encodes CASSESTTGQPQHF.

As concerns this clone: The sample holds other DNA sequences that translate to the same CDR3. The V gene is TRBV5-4, the J gene TRBJ2-7, with D perhaps being TRBD1 or TRBD2 (5 bases each). Trimming shortened V by 0 bases and J by 0 bases, and 10 bases separated the two germline ends. CDR1 is SGHNT, CDR2 YYREEE, per germline (reference sequence). This CDR3 has 15 amino acids. CDR3 nucleotide sequence: TGTGCCAGCAGCTTGGCCGGGGCCGACTCCTACGAGCAGTACTTC. Its protein is CASSLAGADSYEQYF.

CDR3 in amino acids: CASSLTWGRLSGANVLTF. The CDR3 DNA follows: TGTGCCAGCAGTTTAACCTGGGGGCGGCTTAGTGGGGCCAACGTCCTGACTTTC. This chain links TRBV28 with TRBJ2-6, with D maybe TRBD1 (6 bases). Deletions cut 2 bases from V and 3 bases from J, with 17 bases between. This CDR3 is built from 18 residues. Germline V lookup: CDR1 MDHEN, CDR2 SYDVKM.

The rearrangement links TRBV19 to TRBJ2-2; 9 nucleotides match TRBD2. Trimming took 5 bases from V and 0 from J; bases not matched to a gene: 7. Germline CDR1 reads LNHDA; CDR2 reads SQIVND (reference sequence). The CDR3 runs to 17 residues. In DNA form, the CDR3 reads TGTGCCAGTAGTCCGTGGACTAGCGATACGAACACCGGGGAGCTGTTTTTT. The encoded protein is CASSPWTSDTNTGELFF.

As concerns this clone: This specimen includes other DNA sequences encoding the same CDR3. This sequence joins TRBV7-8 and TRBJ2-7; D is perhaps TRBD2 (5 bases). This CDR3 spans 14 amino acids. Germline-derived CDR1 and CDR2 are SGHVS and FQNEAQ. V was trimmed by 5 bases and J by 0 bases, leaving 11 bases between them. The CDR3 loop reads CASSPRESSYEQYF. The CDR3 bases are TGTGCCAGCAGCCCTAGGGAGAGCTCCTACGAGCAGTACTTC.

This chain links TRBV2 with TRBJ2-2; TRBD1 matches 8 bases. With V trimmed by 1 base and J by 4 bases, 5 bases remained unmatched. The CDR3 length is 16 residues. Per the germline V gene, CDR1 is SNHLY and CDR2 is FYNNEI. This CDR3 is CASSEVVTGVTGELFF. The CDR3 bases are TGTGCCAGCAGTGAAGTAGTGACAGGGGTCACCGGGGAGCTGTTTTTT.

V gene TRBV5-4 combines with J gene TRBJ2-2; D gene unclear. There are 15 residues in the CDR3. Germline CDR1 is SGHNT and CDR2 is YYREEE (reference sequence). V was shortened by 0 bases and J by 6 bases, with 12 bases between the two germline ends. The DNA of the CDR3 is TGTGCCAGCAGCTTGGGATTAAACGGGCCCGGGGAGCTGTTTTTT. Translating it yields CASSLGLNGPGELFF.

The rearrangement links TRBV9 to TRBJ2-3; 7 nucleotides match TRBD2. CDR1 and CDR2 from the germline V gene are SGDLS and YYNGEE. There are 16 residues in the CDR3. V shed 0 bases, J shed 0 bases, and the junction held 4 bases outside the gene matches. The CDR3 loop reads CASSVGVAGSTDTQYF. CDR3 coding DNA: TGTGCCAGCAGCGTAGGCGTAGCGGGTAGCACAGATACGCAGTATTTT.